This passage covers 3 T cell receptor beta chains from one sample sequenced in a study of T-cell memory formation after mild COVID-19 (TCRdb year 2021). To prepare the library, 5' RACE was applied. The instrument was an Illumina NovaSeq 6000. The raw public reads went through TCRdb reprocessing: fastp at Q25, MiXCR clone calling, in-frame beta chains kept. Rows are unified per CDR3 protein, each entry keeping the most common DNA and genes. This sample holds hundreds of thousands of distinct CDR3 sequences; approximately 20% were observed only once. The ten largest clones capture approximately 13% of the sample. Sequenced material: PBMCs or a T cell subset sorted from them (not recorded which). All receptors come from an adult woman who had mild COVID-19 (a few samples of this study predate the infection). The sample titles of this study are shuffled in the database, so cell type and time point are left out; the donor was told from shared clones.

This clonotype has at least ten counts. The chain uses TRBV5-1 and TRBJ2-3; D perhaps matches TRBD1 (5 bases). Germline loops: CDR1 SGHRS, CDR2 YFSETQ. V dropped 1 base and J dropped 3 bases, with 18 bases sitting between them. CDR3 length equals 17 residues. This CDR3 is CASSLWGATIRTDTQYF. In DNA, the CDR3 is TGCGCCAGCAGCTTGTGGGGCGCAACAATCCGGACAGATACGCAGTATTTT.

The J gene is TRBJ1-1, the V gene TRBV5-6, with D unclear. Trimming shortened V by 3 bases and J by 4 bases, and 7 bases separated the two germline ends. The germline gives CDR1 SGHDT, CDR2 YYEEEE. The CDR3 has 12 amino acids. The CDR3 region is CASSSAPTEAFF. For the CDR3, the DNA is TGTGCCAGCAGCTCGGCTCCCACTGAAGCTTTCTTT.

This chain connects TRBV15 to TRBJ1-2, with D perhaps matching TRBD1 (5 bases). This CDR3 is 14 amino acids long. Per the germline V gene, CDR1 is LNHNV and CDR2 is YYDKDF (reference sequence). Trimming cost V 1 base and J 8 bases, with 14 bases left between them. The CDR3 spells CATSRARDGAGYTF. CDR3 DNA: TGTGCCACCAGCAGAGCTAGGGACGGGGCCGGCTACACCTTC.